This TCR beta chain was retrieved from a study of shared T cell receptors in the human thymus. Trimming took off 3 bases at V and 9 bases at J, with 15 bases between the two ends. CDR3 length: 14 amino acids. Germline V gives CDR1 LNHDA, CDR2 SQIVND (reference sequence). This table comes from immunoSEQ multiplex PCR, and its TCRdb copy is limited to in-frame clones, with some not included. The sample shows around 730,000 clones, 80% to 90% of them seen only once. This sample also appeared in a second study, on human thymus T cells. That source adds: Corrective heart surgery yielded resections, and these provided the thymus tissue. Repertoires from thymus and blood appeared to show biased V and J gene usage. Related work showed strongly overlapping thymic repertoires across unrelated individuals.

The source is a girl less than two years old with a congenital heart defect. The chain joins TRBV19 to TRBJ1-5, with D uncertain. The specimen sequenced was thymocytes. CDR3 DNA sequence: TGTGCCAGTAGTATGGAGCCAACCCCCTCGCCCCAGCATTTT. Translated, it gives CASSMEPTPSPQHF. Complete variable domain (other parts from reference TRBV19 and TRBJ1-5): DGGITQSPKYLFRKEGQNVTLSCEQNLNHDAMYWYRQDPGQGLRLIYYSQIVNDFQKGDIAEGYSVSREKKESFPLTVTSAQKNPTAFYLCASSMEPTPSPQHFGDGTRLSIL.